A selection of T cell receptor beta chains follows, all from one sample in a study of T cell responses to AZD1222 COVID-19 vaccine. Profiled with immunoSEQ multiplex PCR; TCRdb holds only in-frame clones, not every one. This sample has 100,000 or so clones; approximately 90% occur once, and the top ten carry approximately 3%. The sample consisted of peripheral blood, taken on day 0 of AZD1222 vaccination. These receptors originate from an adult in good health. Each CDR3 is given with its conserved first and last residue. The order of the fields is clone size, J gene, V gene, D gene, CDR3 DNA, CDR3 protein. A D gene is named only where the DNA matches it firmly. Part of the rows lack a size; the others show once, few, many or a class for expanded clones.

>-|TRBJ1-1|TRBV10-3|TRBD1
TGTGCCATCAGTGGGGACAGGGAGGACGCTTTCTTT
CAISGDREDAFF
>-|TRBJ2-1|TRBV18|TRBD1
TGTGCCAGCTTCGCCGGGACAGGGAACCCCTACAATGAGCAGTTCTTC
CASFAGTGNPYNEQFF
>once|TRBJ1-5|TRBV18|-
TGTGCCAGCTCAGTGAAGGGAGATCAGCCCCAGCATTTT
CASSVKGDQPQHF
>-|TRBJ1-1|TRBV19|TRBD1
TGTGCCAGTGTCAAGGAGGGGGCGGGACGCGAAGCTTTCTTT
CASVKEGAGREAFF
>-|TRBJ1-5|TRBV28|-
TGTGCCAGCAGTTTAGTAATCGTCAGGGCCAATCAGCCCCAGCATTTT
CASSLVIVRANQPQHF
>-|TRBJ2-3|TRBV27|TRBD2
TGTGCCAGCAGCAAGCGGGAGTACACAGATACGCAGTATTTT
CASSKREYTDTQYF
>-|TRBJ1-2|TRBV6-2/TRBV6-3|TRBD1
TGTGCCAGCAGTTACGCTGGGACAGGGAAAAATGGCTACACCTTC
CASSYAGTGKNGYTF
>-|TRBJ2-2|TRBV6-2/TRBV6-3|-
TGTGCCAGCACCCCCGTCATGGGGAGTACGAACACCGGGGAGCTGTTTTTT
CASTPVMGSTNTGELFF
>-|TRBJ2-2|TRBV19|TRBD1
TGTGCCAGTGTGGGACAGCCAAACACCGGGGAGCTGTTTTTT
CASVGQPNTGELFF
>once|TRBJ1-2|TRBV3-1/TRBV3-2|TRBD1
TGTGCCAGCAGCCCAGGACAGGGTACAGGCGGCTACACCTTC
CASSPGQGTGGYTF
>-|TRBJ2-1|TRBV4-3|-
TGCGCCAGCAGCCGAAACAATGAGCAGTTCTTC
CASSRNNEQFF
>-|TRBJ1-6|TRBV2|-
TGTGCCAGCAAGGCAGGGTCGGCCAATTCACCCCTCCACTTT
CASKAGSANSPLHF
>once|TRBJ1-2|TRBV5-1|-
TGCGCCAGCAGCCAGGGGATTAACTATGGCTACACCTTC
CASSQGINYGYTF
>-|TRBJ2-2|TRBV10-1|TRBD2
TGCGCCAGCTGCTCCGGGACTAGAGGCACCGGGGAGCTGTTTTTT
CASCSGTRGTGELFF
>-|TRBJ1-3|TRBV28|-
TGTGCCAGCAGCCCAGACGGCTACTCTGGAAACACCATATATTTT
CASSPDGYSGNTIYF
>-|TRBJ2-7|TRBV4-3|-
TGCGCCAGCAGCCACAACGCATACTACGAGCAGTACTTC
CASSHNAYYEQYF
>-|TRBJ1-6|TRBV6-2/TRBV6-3|-
TGTGCCAGCAGTTACCAAAGCCCGGGACAAGGGGTTGGTGATTCACCCCTCCACTTT
CASSYQSPGQGVGDSPLHF
>-|TRBJ1-5|TRBV19|-
TGTGCCAGTAGTATCCAGACGGTGACGAATCAGCCCCAGCATTTT
CASSIQTVTNQPQHF
>-|TRBJ2-5|TRBV9|TRBD1
TGTGCCAGCAGCGTAGTGGAGACAGGGTGGGGAGAGACCCAGTACTTC
CASSVVETGWGETQYF
>-|TRBJ1-1|TRBV6-1|-
TGTGCCAGCAGTGAGTCGGTTCCCGGACTCGAAGCTTTCTTT
CASSESVPGLEAFF
>-|TRBJ1-5|TRBV10-3|-
TGTGCCATCAGTGAGTTGGGGGGAGGTCAGCCCCAGCATTTT
CAISELGGGQPQHF
>-|TRBJ2-1|TRBV7-6|TRBD2
TGTGCCAGCAGCTTAACGTCTAGCGGGTACAATGAGCAGTTCTTC
CASSLTSSGYNEQFF
>-|TRBJ2-2|TRBV30|TRBD2
TGTGCCTGGAGAAGCTGGGGGGGAGGGTTCACCGGGGAGCTGTTTTTT
CAWRSWGGGFTGELFF
>-|TRBJ2-7|TRBV3-1/TRBV3-2|-
TGTGCCAGCAGCCAAGGTGTACAGCCGATCTACGAGCAGTACTTC
CASSQGVQPIYEQYF
>-|TRBJ2-1|TRBV7-2|-
TGTGCCAGCAGCAGCGGGTTCTACAATGAGCAGTTCTTC
CASSSGFYNEQFF
>-|TRBJ2-5|TRBV9|-
TGTGCCAGCAATACGGACGGGAAAGAGACCCAGTACTTC
CASNTDGKETQYF
>-|TRBJ1-2|TRBV4-2|TRBD1
TGTGCCAGCAGCCAACTTTCTGGACAGGGAAGATTTATCTATGGCTACACCTTC
CASSQLSGQGRFIYGYTF
>-|TRBJ1-2|TRBV29-1|-
TGCAGCGTTGAAGATCACGGGACGAACTATGGCTACACCTTC
CSVEDHGTNYGYTF
>-|TRBJ2-3|TRBV5-6|TRBD2
TGTGCCAGCAGCTTTATCGGGGGGGATACGCAGTATTTT
CASSFIGGDTQYF
>-|TRBJ1-2|TRBV14|-
TGTGCCAGCAGCCAGGCTTCCCATGGCTACACCTTC
CASSQASHGYTF
>-|TRBJ2-1|TRBV11-3|-
TGTGCCAGCAGCTTAGATCACCCGACGGCAGAGCAGTTCTTC
CASSLDHPTAEQFF
>-|TRBJ1-6|TRBV25-1|TRBD1
TGTGCCAGCAGATTCGGACAGGGAGGGTCCTATAATTCACCCCTCCACTTT
CASRFGQGGSYNSPLHF
>-|TRBJ2-2|TRBV21-1|-
TGTGCCAGCACCCCGGGGCACGGGAGCGTTTGGGACACCGGGGAGCTGTTTTTT
CASTPGHGSVWDTGELFF
>-|TRBJ2-3|TRBV24-1|-
TGTGCCACCAGTGACCCGGGGGACCACACAGATACGCAGTATTTT
CATSDPGDHTDTQYF
>-|TRBJ1-5|TRBV6-1|-
TGTGCCAGCAGTGAAGCGCTACGGACAGACAATCAGCCCCAGCATTTT
CASSEALRTDNQPQHF
>-|TRBJ2-2|TRBV3-1/TRBV3-2|TRBD2
TGTGCCAGCACGAACAGGCGGGGGGTGGACGGGGAGCTGTTTTTT
CASTNRRGVDGELFF
>-|TRBJ1-2|TRBV19|-
TGTGCCAGTAGTACAAAATGGACGGACTATGGCTACACCTTC
CASSTKWTDYGYTF
>once|TRBJ1-1|TRBV27|-
TGTGCCAGCAGGCAGGGACTTTTGATGAACACTGAAGCTTTCTTT
CASRQGLLMNTEAFF
>-|TRBJ2-1|TRBV6-2/TRBV6-3|-
TGTGCCAGCAGTTACTTGGGCAGGGGGGGCGATGAGCAGTTCTTC
CASSYLGRGGDEQFF
>-|TRBJ2-3|TRBV5-6|-
TGTGCCAGCAGCGGGGGGCTCAGCACAGATACGCAGTATTTT
CASSGGLSTDTQYF
>-|TRBJ1-5|TRBV4-2|-
TGTGCCAGCAGCCCCTCCCCCAGGGAGAGACAGCCCCAGCATTTT
CASSPSPRERQPQHF
>-|TRBJ2-1|TRBV24-1|-
TGTGCCACCTCAGACTACAATGAGCAGTTCTTC
CATSDYNEQFF
>-|TRBJ1-4|TRBV7-2|TRBD1
TGTGCCAGCAGCTTAGTAGGGACAGGGAATGAAAAACTGTTTTTT
CASSLVGTGNEKLFF